The rows below give T cell receptor beta chains drawn from one sample of a study of shared clonotypes between healthy human individuals. Here immunoSEQ multiplex PCR was the method, and the copy in TCRdb shows in-frame clones only, minus some. In the table there are roughly 320,000 clones, roughly 91% of which are singletons. The sample taken for sequencing was memory CD8+ T cells sorted from blood. These TCRs come from a man between 18 and 35 years old in good health. CDR3s include the opening cysteine and the closing phenylalanine or tryptophan. The order of the fields is J gene, CDR3 length, V gene, D gene, clone size, CDR3 protein, CDR3 DNA. D genes are given only for firm matches. Clone size is shown for a subset of rows, as once, few, many or a class of expanded clone.

j_call: TRBJ2-5; cdr3_length: 17; v_call: TRBV10-3; d_call: NA; clone_size: NA; cdr3_aa: CAISESFGQPSGETQYF; cdr3_nt: TGTGCCATCAGTGAGTCGTTCGGACAGCCGAGTGGGGAGACCCAGTACTTC
j_call: TRBJ2-3; cdr3_length: 17; v_call: TRBV11-2; d_call: TRBD2; clone_size: NA; cdr3_aa: CASSLDPWAGVGDTQYF; cdr3_nt: TGTGCCAGCAGCTTAGATCCTTGGGCGGGAGTAGGAGATACGCAGTATTTT
j_call: TRBJ1-2; cdr3_length: 14; v_call: TRBV28; d_call: NA; clone_size: NA; cdr3_aa: CASSLTGAQGGYTF; cdr3_nt: TGTGCCAGCAGCCTCACCGGGGCGCAAGGTGGCTACACCTTC
j_call: TRBJ2-1; cdr3_length: 15; v_call: TRBV27; d_call: TRBD2; clone_size: many; cdr3_aa: CASSGTSGAYNEQFF; cdr3_nt: TGTGCCAGCAGCGGGACTAGCGGAGCCTACAATGAGCAGTTCTTC
j_call: TRBJ2-1; cdr3_length: 15; v_call: TRBV29-1; d_call: TRBD2; clone_size: NA; cdr3_aa: CSVELAGGELHEQFF; cdr3_nt: TGCAGCGTTGAACTAGCGGGAGGAGAGTTACATGAGCAGTTCTTC
j_call: TRBJ2-6; cdr3_length: 19; v_call: TRBV18; d_call: NA; clone_size: NA; cdr3_aa: CASSPILYRVEAGANVLTF; cdr3_nt: TGTGCCAGCTCACCAATCTTGTATAGGGTCGAGGCTGGGGCCAACGTCCTGACTTTC
j_call: TRBJ2-3; cdr3_length: 19; v_call: TRBV4-3; d_call: TRBD1; clone_size: once; cdr3_aa: CASSQDLVTGGTAEDTQYF; cdr3_nt: TGCGCCAGCAGCCAAGATCTAGTGACAGGGGGCACAGCTGAAGATACGCAGTATTTT
j_call: TRBJ2-2; cdr3_length: 15; v_call: TRBV11-1; d_call: NA; clone_size: NA; cdr3_aa: CASSLAGRMIGELFF; cdr3_nt: TGTGCCAGCAGCTTAGCGGGACGAATGATCGGGGAGCTGTTTTTT
j_call: TRBJ2-5; cdr3_length: 16; v_call: TRBV5-6; d_call: TRBD2; clone_size: NA; cdr3_aa: CASSLGPTSGSETQYF; cdr3_nt: TGTGCCAGCAGCTTGGGCCCTACTAGCGGGAGTGAGACCCAGTACTTC
j_call: TRBJ2-7; cdr3_length: 15; v_call: TRBV7-8; d_call: NA; clone_size: NA; cdr3_aa: CASSFRRTASDEQYF; cdr3_nt: TGTGCCAGCAGCTTCCGGCGGACTGCTTCGGACGAGCAGTACTTC
j_call: TRBJ1-6; cdr3_length: 15; v_call: TRBV12-5; d_call: NA; clone_size: NA; cdr3_aa: CASRGESSYNSPLHF; cdr3_nt: TGTGCTAGTCGGGGGGAGAGCTCCTATAATTCACCCCTCCACTTT
j_call: TRBJ2-5; cdr3_length: 14; v_call: TRBV5-1; d_call: NA; clone_size: NA; cdr3_aa: CASSLVGGMETQYF; cdr3_nt: TGCGCCAGCAGCTTGGTCGGAGGGATGGAGACCCAGTACTTC
j_call: TRBJ2-1; cdr3_length: 13; v_call: TRBV7-2; d_call: TRBD2; clone_size: NA; cdr3_aa: CASSFGLANEQFF; cdr3_nt: TGTGCCAGCAGCTTTGGACTAGCCAATGAGCAGTTCTTC
j_call: TRBJ2-7; cdr3_length: 14; v_call: TRBV4-1; d_call: TRBD1; clone_size: once; cdr3_aa: CASSGDRVGYEQYF; cdr3_nt: TGCGCCAGCAGCGGAGACAGGGTCGGCTACGAGCAGTACTTC
j_call: TRBJ2-1; cdr3_length: 17; v_call: TRBV4-1; d_call: NA; clone_size: NA; cdr3_aa: CASSQSPPGPPNNEQFF; cdr3_nt: TGCGCCAGCAGCCAAAGTCCCCCCGGGCCCCCCAACAATGAGCAGTTCTTC
j_call: TRBJ2-1; cdr3_length: 14; v_call: TRBV27; d_call: TRBD2; clone_size: NA; cdr3_aa: CASSTSGGASEQFF; cdr3_nt: TGTGCCAGCAGTACCAGCGGGGGGGCCAGCGAGCAGTTCTTC
j_call: TRBJ2-3; cdr3_length: 17; v_call: TRBV11-1; d_call: TRBD2; clone_size: NA; cdr3_aa: CASSPYSGAPSTDTQYF; cdr3_nt: TGTGCCAGCTCCCCCTATAGCGGGGCCCCTAGCACAGATACGCAGTATTTT
j_call: TRBJ2-1; cdr3_length: 14; v_call: TRBV19; d_call: TRBD2; clone_size: NA; cdr3_aa: CASMGGSSYNEQFF; cdr3_nt: TGTGCCAGTATGGGGGGGAGCTCCTACAATGAGCAGTTCTTC
j_call: TRBJ2-1; cdr3_length: 14; v_call: TRBV11-2; d_call: NA; clone_size: once; cdr3_aa: CASSFSARLYEQFF; cdr3_nt: TGTGCCAGCAGCTTTTCTGCCCGTCTCTATGAGCAGTTCTTC
j_call: TRBJ1-1; cdr3_length: 15; v_call: TRBV6-5; d_call: NA; clone_size: once; cdr3_aa: CASSYARDSATEAFF; cdr3_nt: TGTGCCAGCAGTTACGCACGGGATTCGGCCACTGAAGCTTTCTTT
j_call: TRBJ2-2; cdr3_length: 12; v_call: TRBV4-3; d_call: NA; clone_size: NA; cdr3_aa: CASSQESGELFF; cdr3_nt: TGCGCCAGCAGCCAAGAATCCGGGGAGCTGTTTTTT
j_call: TRBJ2-7; cdr3_length: 15; v_call: TRBV15; d_call: NA; clone_size: NA; cdr3_aa: CATSRDLGLFYEQYF; cdr3_nt: TGTGCCACCAGCAGAGATCTCGGCCTATTCTACGAGCAGTACTTC
j_call: TRBJ1-5; cdr3_length: 13; v_call: TRBV30; d_call: NA; clone_size: NA; cdr3_aa: CAWSVGDEQPQHF; cdr3_nt: TGTGCCTGGAGTGTGGGGGATGAACAGCCCCAGCATTTT
j_call: TRBJ1-6; cdr3_length: 16; v_call: TRBV7-8; d_call: TRBD1; clone_size: NA; cdr3_aa: CASSLRIDRGDSPLHF; cdr3_nt: TGTGCCAGCAGCTTGCGGATAGACAGGGGGGATTCACCCCTCCACTTT
j_call: TRBJ1-6; cdr3_length: 15; v_call: TRBV6-1; d_call: TRBD1; clone_size: NA; cdr3_aa: CASSESQGAGSPLHF; cdr3_nt: TGTGCCAGCAGTGAATCCCAGGGGGCCGGTTCACCCCTCCACTTT
j_call: TRBJ2-7; cdr3_length: 16; v_call: TRBV13; d_call: TRBD2; clone_size: NA; cdr3_aa: CASSSGTSGGPGEQYF; cdr3_nt: TGTGCCAGCAGTTCCGGGACTAGCGGGGGACCTGGCGAGCAGTACTTC
j_call: TRBJ2-1; cdr3_length: 16; v_call: TRBV7-8; d_call: TRBD2; clone_size: NA; cdr3_aa: CASSRRSGDHYNEQFF; cdr3_nt: TGTGCCAGCAGCCGCCGGAGCGGGGACCACTACAATGAGCAGTTCTTC
j_call: TRBJ1-4; cdr3_length: 14; v_call: TRBV7-9; d_call: NA; clone_size: NA; cdr3_aa: CASSVQATNEKLFF; cdr3_nt: TGTGCCAGCAGCGTACAGGCGACAAATGAAAAACTGTTTTTT
j_call: TRBJ1-2; cdr3_length: 13; v_call: TRBV7-8; d_call: TRBD1; clone_size: NA; cdr3_aa: CASSSTGGYGYTF; cdr3_nt: TGTGCCAGCAGCTCGACAGGGGGTTATGGCTACACCTTC